A single sample gave rise to the 15 T cell receptor beta chains below, sequenced in a study of blood T cell repertoires in COVID-19. Profiling relied on immunoSEQ multiplex PCR, and the TCRdb table lists in-frame clones only, not all of them. This table has 150,000 to 200,000 clones, about 83% appearing once. The sample taken for sequencing was peripheral blood. These receptors were taken from a woman between 70 and 85 years old with COVID-19, enrolled during active disease.

V and J are TRBV5-1 and TRBJ1-3; unclear D gene. V was trimmed by 1 base and J by 2 bases, leaving 10 bases between them. The CDR3 consists of 15 residues. Germline V lookup: CDR1 SGHRS, CDR2 YFSETQ. The CDR3 region is CASSLSGETGNTIYF. DNA for the CDR3: TGCGCCAGCAGCTTGTCCGGAGAGACTGGAAACACCATATATTTT. The variable domain in full, with the rest retrieved from reference TRBV5-1 and TRBJ1-3, is KAGVTQTPRYLIKTRGQQVTLSCSPISGHRSVSWYQQTPGQGLQFLFEYFSETQRNKGNFPGRFSGRQFSNSRSEMNVSTLELGDSALYLCASSLSGETGNTIYFGEGSWLTVV.

The V gene is TRBV2, the J gene TRBJ1-2; 8 bases are a match to TRBD1. CDR3 length equals 13 residues. After removal of 4 bases from V and 3 bases from J, the junction contained 1 base not matched to a gene. Germline V gene lookup returns CDR1 SNHLY and CDR2 FYNNEI. CDR3 nucleotides: TGTGCCAGCAGTGGACAGGGGTACTATGGCTACACCTTC. Residues: CASSGQGYYGYTF.

This clone was counted a few times. The chain recombines TRBV27 with TRBJ2-7; D may be TRBD2 (6 bases). Germline lookup yields CDR1 MNHEY and CDR2 SMNVEV (reference sequence). V was cut by 10 bases and J by 1 base, with 29 bases left in between. This CDR3 is 18 amino acids long. The chain's CDR3 is CATNSGFANVAGSYEQYF. The CDR3 nucleotides are TGTGCCACTAACAGTGGTTTTGCGAATGTGGCGGGGTCCTACGAGCAGTACTTC.

The genes are TRBV7-2 and TRBJ1-6; D call uncertain. The germline V gene encodes CDR1 SGHTA and CDR2 FQGNSA. The CDR3 has 16 residues. Trimming left V 5 bases short and J 0 bases short, with 11 bases between. The CDR3 nucleotides read TGTGCCAGCAGCGGAGCGAGGATCTCCTATAATTCACCCCTCCACTTT. Translation: CASSGARISYNSPLHF.

The CDR3 nucleotides are TGTGCCAGCAGTTCCCAGCGCCCTGGGGGGTCGACAGATACGCAGTATTTT. This translates into CASSSQRPGGSTDTQYF. The chain has TRBV28 and TRBJ2-3, with D possibly matching TRBD2 (6 bases). Trimming cost V 4 bases and J 3 bases, with 20 bases left between them. The CDR3 spans 17 residues. Germline V gene data show CDR1 as MDHEN and CDR2 as SYDVKM.

This clone was detected once. The chain is built from TRBV28 and TRBJ1-1, with D possibly being TRBD1 (5 bases). The CDR3 covers 14 residues. V lost 6 bases and J 0 bases, leaving 11 bases between the germline ends. Germline loops: CDR1 MDHEN, CDR2 SYDVKM. CDR3 sequence reads: CASRVGGMNTEAFF. The CDR3 bases are TGTGCCAGCAGAGTCGGGGGGATGAACACTGAAGCTTTCTTT.

This clone was detected only once. The gene calls are TRBV7-8 and TRBJ2-1; TRBD2 agrees at 7 bases. The V segment lost 5 bases and the J segment 0 bases; nucleotides outside the gene matches: 7. The CDR3 extends over 16 amino acids. The germline gives CDR1 SGHVS, CDR2 FQNEAQ. The CDR3 sequence is CASSPSGDLSYNEQFF. CDR3 sequence (DNA): TGTGCCAGCAGCCCGAGCGGGGATCTCTCCTACAATGAGCAGTTCTTC.

The chain has TRBV4-2 and TRBJ2-7, with D possibly matching TRBD2 (6 bases). The CDR3 runs to 15 residues. Germline-derived CDR1 and CDR2 are LGHNA and YNFKEQ. Trimming removed 1 base at V and 2 bases at J, with 12 bases between. CDR3 loop: CASSQAGEGTYEQYF. The CDR3 nucleotides are TGTGCCAGCAGCCAAGCGGGGGAAGGGACCTACGAGCAGTACTTC.

V gene TRBV2 combines with J gene TRBJ2-3, with TRBD2 matching over 11 bases. From germline, CDR1 is SNHLY and CDR2 FYNNEI. V lost 3 bases and J lost 0; bases outside the gene matches: 5. The CDR3 runs 17 residues. CDR3 in DNA: TGTGCCAGCAGTGATTTGACTAGCGGGGTTAGCACAGATACGCAGTATTTT. Amino acids: CASSDLTSGVSTDTQYF.

The chain joins TRBV30 to TRBJ2-7, with TRBD1 identical over 10 bases. Germline CDR1 GTSNPN, CDR2 SVGIG (reference sequence). V was clipped by 5 bases and J by 1 base; unmatched bases: 8. CDR3 length equals 15 residues. CDR3 sequence (DNA): TGTGCCTGGGGGTCCGGGACAGGGGTTTCCTACGAGCAGTACTTC. Residues: CAWGSGTGVSYEQYF.

This clone was recorded once. The genes are TRBV11-2 and TRBJ1-1, with D hard to call. Germline CDR1 SGHAT, CDR2 FQNNGV. V was cut by 5 bases and J by 11 bases, with 21 bases left in between. This CDR3 spans 14 amino acids. In nucleotides, the CDR3 is TGTGCCAGCAGCCCACGAGAGGAGATTCCAGAGGCTTTCTTT. Translated, it gives CASSPREEIPEAFF.

The chain links TRBV5-1 to TRBJ2-7, with a tentative D call TRBD2 (6 bases). The CDR3 runs to 15 residues. Germline loops: CDR1 SGHRS, CDR2 YFSETQ. V lost 1 base, J lost 1 base, and 12 bases lay in between. CDR3 nucleotide sequence: TGCGCCAGCAGCTTGTTGTCAAGCGGGTCCTACGAGCAGTACTTC. Translated, it gives CASSLLSSGSYEQYF. Full variable domain (missing parts from reference TRBV5-1 and TRBJ2-7): KAGVTQTPRYLIKTRGQQVTLSCSPISGHRSVSWYQQTPGQGLQFLFEYFSETQRNKGNFPGRFSGRQFSNSRSEMNVSTLELGDSALYLCASSLLSSGSYEQYFGPGTRLTVT.

The chain joins TRBV2 to TRBJ2-2; D is unclear. Deletions cut 6 bases from V and 8 bases from J, with 7 bases between. Germline CDR1 reads SNHLY; CDR2 reads FYNNEI. CDR3 length equals 11 residues. Here the CDR3 DNA reads TGTGCCAGCAGGTTACGGGGGGAGCTGTTTTTT. Its translation: CASRLRGELFF. The entire variable domain, with the rest obtained from reference TRBV2 and TRBJ2-2, is as follows: EPEVTQTPSHQVTQMGQEVILRCVPISNHLYFYWYRQILGQKVEFLVSFYNNEISEKSEIFDDQFSVERPDGSNFTLKIRSTKLEDSAMYFCASRLRGELFFGEGSRLTVL.

The J gene is TRBJ1-5, the V gene TRBV3-1 (or the pseudogene TRBV3-2); TRBD1 is a possible D gene (6 bases). V dropped 2 bases and J dropped 7 bases, with 9 bases sitting between them. From germline, CDR1 is LGHDT and CDR2 YNNKEL (reference sequence). The CDR3 contains 13 residues. The CDR3 DNA is TGTGCCAGCAGCCAAAGGGGGGGACAGCCCCAGCATTTT. Protein sequence: CASSQRGGQPQHF.

The chain carries TRBV11-2 and TRBJ2-1; TRBD1 is a possible D gene (6 bases). Germline V gene data show CDR1 as SGHAT and CDR2 as FQNNGV. The CDR3 is made up of 13 amino acids. V lost 2 bases and J 8 bases, leaving 10 bases between the germline ends. CDR3 DNA: TGTGCCAGCAGCTTAAGCAGGGGCCATGAGCAGTTCTTC. Amino acid sequence: CASSLSRGHEQFF. The full variable domain, its missing parts supplied by reference TRBV11-2 and TRBJ2-1, is EAGVAQSPRYKIIEKRQSVAFWCNPISGHATLYWYQQILGQGPKLLIQFQNNGVVDDSQLPKDRFSAERLKGVDSTLKIQPAKLEDSAVYLCASSLSRGHEQFFGPGTRLTVL.